The T cell receptor beta chain under discussion was sequenced for a study of cytomegalovirus exposure and HLA in healthy donors. Notes on the study in general: Previously analyzed data showed that most TCR beta V segments were productive at a frequency of about 87% or about 30%.

V shed 0 bases and J 5 bases; nucleotides not matched to a gene: 7. From germline, CDR1 is KGHSH and CDR2 LQKENI. This CDR3 has 16 amino acids. This clone was seen only a few times. Its antigen is unknown. A multiplex PCR was run with 60 Vbeta primers and 13 Jbeta primers. In the original processing: As a later analysis found, there were 70 million to 80 million unique TCR beta chains, of which roughly 11 million were shared. The assay was immunoSEQ multiplex PCR, and TCRdb's table has in-frame clones only and misses some. V, J and clone size are taken as reported in that table, and D and trimming were inferred from the DNA itself. The profile covers around 100,000 clones, with around 75% appearing a single time and 0.85% to 0.9% taken by the ten largest.

The receptor was isolated from a woman in her 30s in good health and CMV-seronegative. The chain carries TRBV18 and TRBJ1-2, with 9 bases that match TRBD1. Sequencing input: PBMCs. CDR3 DNA: TGTGCCAGCTCACCACCGTCGGGACAGGGACCTTATGGCTACACCTTC. Its protein is CASSPPSGQGPYGYTF.